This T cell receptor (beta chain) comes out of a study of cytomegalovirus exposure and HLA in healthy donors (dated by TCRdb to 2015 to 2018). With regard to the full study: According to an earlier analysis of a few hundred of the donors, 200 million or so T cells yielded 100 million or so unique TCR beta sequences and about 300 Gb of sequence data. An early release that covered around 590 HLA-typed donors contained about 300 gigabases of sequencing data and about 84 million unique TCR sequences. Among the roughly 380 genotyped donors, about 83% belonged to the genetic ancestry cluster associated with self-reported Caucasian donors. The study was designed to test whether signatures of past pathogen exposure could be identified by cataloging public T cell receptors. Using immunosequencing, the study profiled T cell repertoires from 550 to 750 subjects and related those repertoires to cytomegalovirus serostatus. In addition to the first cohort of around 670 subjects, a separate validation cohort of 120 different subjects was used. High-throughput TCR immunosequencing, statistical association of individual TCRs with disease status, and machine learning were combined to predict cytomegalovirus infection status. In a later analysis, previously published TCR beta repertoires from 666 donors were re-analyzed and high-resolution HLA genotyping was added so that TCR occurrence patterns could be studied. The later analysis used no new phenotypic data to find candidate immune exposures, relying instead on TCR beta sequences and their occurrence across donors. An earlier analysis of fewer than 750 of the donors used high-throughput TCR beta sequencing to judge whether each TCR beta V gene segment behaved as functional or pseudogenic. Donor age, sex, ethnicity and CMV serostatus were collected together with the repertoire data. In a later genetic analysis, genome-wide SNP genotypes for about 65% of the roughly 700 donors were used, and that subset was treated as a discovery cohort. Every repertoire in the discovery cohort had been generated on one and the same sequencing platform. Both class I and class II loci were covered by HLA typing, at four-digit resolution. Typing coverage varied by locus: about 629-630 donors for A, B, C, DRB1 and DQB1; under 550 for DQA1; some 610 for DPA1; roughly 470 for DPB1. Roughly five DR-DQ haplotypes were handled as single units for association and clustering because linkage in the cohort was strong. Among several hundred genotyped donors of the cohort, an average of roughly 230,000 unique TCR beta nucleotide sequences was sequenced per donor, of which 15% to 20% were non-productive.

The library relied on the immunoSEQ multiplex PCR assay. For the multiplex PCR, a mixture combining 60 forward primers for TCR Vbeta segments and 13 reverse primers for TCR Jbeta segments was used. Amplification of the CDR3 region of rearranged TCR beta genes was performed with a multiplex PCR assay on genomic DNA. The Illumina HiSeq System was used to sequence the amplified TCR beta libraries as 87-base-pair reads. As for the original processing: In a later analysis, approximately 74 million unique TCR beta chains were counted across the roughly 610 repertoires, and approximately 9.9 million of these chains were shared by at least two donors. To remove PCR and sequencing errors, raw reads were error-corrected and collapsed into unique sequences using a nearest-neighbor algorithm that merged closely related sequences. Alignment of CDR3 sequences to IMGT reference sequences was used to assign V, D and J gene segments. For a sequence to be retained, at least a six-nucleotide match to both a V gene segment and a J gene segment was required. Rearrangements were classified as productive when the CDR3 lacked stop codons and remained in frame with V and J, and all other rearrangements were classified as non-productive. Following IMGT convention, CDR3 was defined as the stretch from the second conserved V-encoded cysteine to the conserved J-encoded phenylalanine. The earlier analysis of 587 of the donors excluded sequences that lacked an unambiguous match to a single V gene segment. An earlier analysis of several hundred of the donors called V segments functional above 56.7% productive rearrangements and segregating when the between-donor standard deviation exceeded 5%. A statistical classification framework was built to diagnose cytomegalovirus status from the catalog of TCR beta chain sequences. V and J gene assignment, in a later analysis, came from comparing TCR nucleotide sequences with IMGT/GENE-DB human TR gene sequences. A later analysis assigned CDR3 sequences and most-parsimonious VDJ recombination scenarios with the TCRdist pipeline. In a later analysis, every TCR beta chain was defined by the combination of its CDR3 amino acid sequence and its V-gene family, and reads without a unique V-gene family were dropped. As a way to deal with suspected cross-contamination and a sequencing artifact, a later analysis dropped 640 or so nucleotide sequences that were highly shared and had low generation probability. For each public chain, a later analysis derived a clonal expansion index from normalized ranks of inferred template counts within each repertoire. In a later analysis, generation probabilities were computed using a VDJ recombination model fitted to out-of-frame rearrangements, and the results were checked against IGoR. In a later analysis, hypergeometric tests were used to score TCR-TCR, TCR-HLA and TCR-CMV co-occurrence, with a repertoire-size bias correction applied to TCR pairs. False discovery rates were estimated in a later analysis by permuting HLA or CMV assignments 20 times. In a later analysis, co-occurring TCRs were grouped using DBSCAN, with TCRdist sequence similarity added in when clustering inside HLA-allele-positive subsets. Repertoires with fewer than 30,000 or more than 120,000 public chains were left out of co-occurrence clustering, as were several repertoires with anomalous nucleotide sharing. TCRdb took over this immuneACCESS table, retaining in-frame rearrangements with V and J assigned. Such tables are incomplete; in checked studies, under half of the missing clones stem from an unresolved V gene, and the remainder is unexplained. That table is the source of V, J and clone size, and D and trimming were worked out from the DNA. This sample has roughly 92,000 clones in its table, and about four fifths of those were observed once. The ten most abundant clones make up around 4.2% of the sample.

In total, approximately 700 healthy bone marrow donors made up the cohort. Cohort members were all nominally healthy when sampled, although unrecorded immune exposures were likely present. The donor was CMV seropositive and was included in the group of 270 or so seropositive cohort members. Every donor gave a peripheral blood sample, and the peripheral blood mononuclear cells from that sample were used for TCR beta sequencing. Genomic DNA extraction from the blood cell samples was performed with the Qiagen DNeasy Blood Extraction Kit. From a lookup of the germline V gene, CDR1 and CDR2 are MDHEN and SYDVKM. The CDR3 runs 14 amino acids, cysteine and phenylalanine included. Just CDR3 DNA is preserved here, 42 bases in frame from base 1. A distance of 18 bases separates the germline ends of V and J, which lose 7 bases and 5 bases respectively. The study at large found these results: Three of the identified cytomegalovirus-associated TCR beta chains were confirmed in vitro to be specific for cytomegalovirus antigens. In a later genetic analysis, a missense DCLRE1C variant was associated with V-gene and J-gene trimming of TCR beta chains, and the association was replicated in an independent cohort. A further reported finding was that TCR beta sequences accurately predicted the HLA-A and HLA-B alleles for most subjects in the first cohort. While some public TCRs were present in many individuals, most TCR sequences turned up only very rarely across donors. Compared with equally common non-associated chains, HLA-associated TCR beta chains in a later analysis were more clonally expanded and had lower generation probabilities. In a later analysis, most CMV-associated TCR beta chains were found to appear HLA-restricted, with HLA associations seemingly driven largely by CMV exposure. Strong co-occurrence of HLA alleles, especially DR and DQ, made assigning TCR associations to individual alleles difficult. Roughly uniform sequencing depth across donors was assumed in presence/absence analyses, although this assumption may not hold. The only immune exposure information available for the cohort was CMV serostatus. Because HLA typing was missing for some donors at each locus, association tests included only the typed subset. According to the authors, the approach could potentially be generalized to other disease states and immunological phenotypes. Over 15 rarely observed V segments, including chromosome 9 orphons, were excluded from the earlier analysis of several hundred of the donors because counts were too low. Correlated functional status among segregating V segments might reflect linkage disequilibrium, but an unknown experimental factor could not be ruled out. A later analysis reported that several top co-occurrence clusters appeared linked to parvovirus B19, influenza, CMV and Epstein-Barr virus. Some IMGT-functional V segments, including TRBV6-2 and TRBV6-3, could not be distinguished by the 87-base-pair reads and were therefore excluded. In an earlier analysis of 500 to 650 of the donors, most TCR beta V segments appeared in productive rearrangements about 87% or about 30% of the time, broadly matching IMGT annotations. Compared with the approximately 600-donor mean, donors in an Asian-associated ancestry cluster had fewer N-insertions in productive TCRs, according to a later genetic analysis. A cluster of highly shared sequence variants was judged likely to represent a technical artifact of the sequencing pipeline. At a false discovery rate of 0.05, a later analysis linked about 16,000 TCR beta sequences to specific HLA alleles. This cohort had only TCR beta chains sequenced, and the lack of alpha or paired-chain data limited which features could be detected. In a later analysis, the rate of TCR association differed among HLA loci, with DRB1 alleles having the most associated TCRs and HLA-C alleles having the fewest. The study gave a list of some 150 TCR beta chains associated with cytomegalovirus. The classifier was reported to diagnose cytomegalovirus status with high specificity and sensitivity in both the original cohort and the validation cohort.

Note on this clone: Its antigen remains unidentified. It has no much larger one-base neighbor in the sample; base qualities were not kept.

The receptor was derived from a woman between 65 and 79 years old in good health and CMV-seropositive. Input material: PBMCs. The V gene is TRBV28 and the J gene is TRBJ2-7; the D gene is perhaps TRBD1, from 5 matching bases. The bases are TGTGCCAGCACCCAGGCGCCAGGGCGACACGAGCAGTACTTC. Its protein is CASTQAPGRHEQYF.